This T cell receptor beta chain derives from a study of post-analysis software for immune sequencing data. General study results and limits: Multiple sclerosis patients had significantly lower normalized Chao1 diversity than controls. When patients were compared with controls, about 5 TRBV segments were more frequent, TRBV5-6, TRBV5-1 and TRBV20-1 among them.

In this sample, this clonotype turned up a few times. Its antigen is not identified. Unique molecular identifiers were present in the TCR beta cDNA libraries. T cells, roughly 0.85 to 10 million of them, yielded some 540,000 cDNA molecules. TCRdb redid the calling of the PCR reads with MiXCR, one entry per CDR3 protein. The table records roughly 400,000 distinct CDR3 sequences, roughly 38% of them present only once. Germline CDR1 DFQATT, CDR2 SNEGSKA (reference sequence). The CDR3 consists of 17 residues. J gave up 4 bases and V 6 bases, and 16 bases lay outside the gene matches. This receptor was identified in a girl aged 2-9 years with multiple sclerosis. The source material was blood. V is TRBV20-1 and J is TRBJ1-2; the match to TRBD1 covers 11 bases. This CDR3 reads CSAEGYKGQGDPYGYTF. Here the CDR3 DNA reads TGCAGTGCCGAGGGCTACAAGGGACAGGGGGATCCCTATGGCTACACCTTC.